The T cell receptor (beta chain) under discussion was sequenced for a study of blood T cell repertoires in COVID-19. Study summary: From T cells, B-cell-depleted T cells, or PBMCs came the material, which was cDNA or gDNA.

The trim removed 4 bases at V and 6 bases at J, leaving 14 bases unmatched. The CDR3 has 18 residues. CDR1 and CDR2 (germline): SGHDN, FVKESK. In the study's own analysis: Estimated nucleated cell counts came from reference gene primer amplification. Sequenced by immunoSEQ multiplex PCR; TCRdb stores in-frame clones only, minus some. V and J calls and clone size are copied from that table; D and trimming were computed from the DNA. The sample carries 200,000 to 250,000 clones, 82% recorded once. This chain connects TRBV14 to TRBJ2-2; TRBD2 aligns across 10 bases. This TCR was recovered from an older woman who had recovered from COVID-19. The sequencing input was PBMCs or T cells enriched from blood (not recorded which). CDR3 nucleotides: TGTGCCAGCAGCCCGATGGTTCGGGAGCGGGAGGGTGCCGGGGAGCTGTTTTTT. Translating it yields CASSPMVREREGAGELFF.